Each of the 23 T cell receptor beta chains below was sequenced from the same sample in a study of molecular identifiers for immune sequencing clone quantification. One entry per CDR3 protein results from TCRdb running MiXCR on the PCR reads. The sample includes 490,000 or so distinct CDR3 sequences, roughly 23% seen only once; the top ten take around 0.84%. The sequenced sample consisted of naive CD8+ T cells from blood, with Jurkat cell RNA spiked in. The sample's subset: FACS-sorted CD8+CD4-CCR7+CD45RA+ naive T cells. All receptors come from a human donor in good health. Some libraries in this study had Jurkat cell RNA spiked in.

This clonotype was counted a few times. This chain links TRBV9 with TRBJ2-7; unclear D gene. This CDR3 contains 13 residues. The V end was cut by 2 bases, the J end by 3 bases, with 9 bases between. CDR1 is SGDLS and CDR2 is YYNGEE in the germline V gene. The CDR3 protein is CASSVADNYEQYF. CDR3 bases: TGTGCCAGCAGCGTTGCGGATAACTACGAGCAGTACTTC.

In this sample, this clonotype turned up many times. The rearrangement links TRBV5-4 to TRBJ1-5; no clear D gene. Trimming took off 4 bases at V and 5 bases at J, with 10 bases between the two ends. Germline assignment: CDR1 SGHNT and CDR2 YYREEE (reference sequence). The CDR3 has 13 amino acids. The CDR3 DNA sequence: TGTGCCAGCAGCGCGGACGGGGATCAGCCCCAGCATTTT. Translating gives CASSADGDQPQHF.

This clonotype showed up just a few times. This chain connects TRBV28 to TRBJ2-7, with D tentatively TRBD2 (6 bases). Trimming shortened V by 4 bases and J by 0 bases, and 13 bases separated the two germline ends. The CDR3 extends over 15 amino acids. Germline V gene data show CDR1 as MDHEN and CDR2 as SYDVKM. The CDR3 DNA follows: TGTGCCAGCAGTTCCCCTGGGAGGAGCTCCTACGAGCAGTACTTC. This translates into CASSSPGRSSYEQYF.

Ten or more counts support this clonotype. J is TRBJ1-1 and V is TRBV7-9; 9 bases match TRBD1. Germline V CDR1 and CDR2: SEHNR, FQNEAQ (reference sequence). There are 18 residues in the CDR3. Unmatched junction bases numbered 15, after V lost 5 bases and J lost 2 bases. The CDR3 sequence is CASSHRVGRQGVNTEAFF. The CDR3 region has the DNA TGTGCCAGCAGCCACCGCGTTGGGCGACAGGGGGTAAACACTGAAGCTTTCTTT.

On this clonotype: A much larger clone lies a single base off, so this may be a read error. This chain uses TRBV5-6 with TRBJ2-3; maybe TRBD1 (5 bases). Germline V lookup: CDR1 SGHDT, CDR2 YYEEEE. This CDR3 region has 15 residues. This CDR3 is CASSLVRQPTDTQCF. The CDR3 region has the DNA TGTGCCAGCAGCTTGGTTAGACAGCCCACAGATACGCAGTGTTTT.

This clonotype was counted a few times. The V call is TRBV27, the J call TRBJ2-3; D may correspond to TRBD1 or TRBD2 (5 bases each). The CDR3 extends over 13 amino acids. Germline V gene lookup returns CDR1 MNHEY and CDR2 SMNVEV (reference sequence). The V end lost 8 bases, the J end lost 2 bases, and 11 bases lay between the germline ends. The CDR3 coding sequence is TGTGCCAGCGGGACGGGGACCACAGATACGCAGTATTTT. It specifies CASGTGTTDTQYF.

There are many counts of this clonotype. The chain combines TRBV27 with TRBJ1-5; the D gene is possibly TRBD1 (6 bases). The V end lost 2 bases, the J end lost 0 bases, and 8 bases lay between the germline ends. Germline V gives CDR1 MNHEY, CDR2 SMNVEV (reference sequence). The CDR3 is 15 amino acids. The CDR3 sequence: CASSLQGHSNQPQHF. For the CDR3, the DNA is TGTGCCAGCAGTTTACAGGGACATAGCAATCAGCCCCAGCATTTT.

Comment on this clonotype: This may come from a read error, since a much larger clone is one base off. The chain carries TRBV7-9 and TRBJ1-1; D might be TRBD1 (6 bases). With 4 bases removed from V and 3 bases from J, the gap between germline ends came to 15 bases. The CDR3 is 15 residues long. Per the germline V gene, CDR1 is SEHNR and CDR2 is FQNEAQ (reference sequence). The CDR3 region is CASSSVRGMDTEAFF. As DNA, the CDR3 is TGTGCCAGCAGCTCAGTGAGGGGGATGGACACTGAAGCTTTCTTT.

This clonotype was detected only a few times. This chain joins TRBV19 and TRBJ1-1; 7 bases line up with TRBD1. From germline, CDR1 is LNHDA and CDR2 SQIVND (reference sequence). This CDR3 spans 15 amino acids. V shed 4 bases and J 0 bases; nucleotides not matched to a gene: 5. CDR3 sequence (DNA): TGTGCCAGTAGTAGACAGGGCCCCATGAACACTGAAGCTTTCTTT. It encodes CASSRQGPMNTEAFF. The full variable domain, completed using reference TRBV19 and TRBJ1-1, is DGGITQSPKYLFRKEGQNVTLSCEQNLNHDAMYWYRQDPGQGLRLIYYSQIVNDFQKGDIAEGYSVSREKKESFPLTVTSAQKNPTAFYLCASSRQGPMNTEAFFGQGTRLTVV.

Of note for this clonotype: An end of the junction differs from the germline gene, which may be a read error. The chain uses TRBV14 and TRBJ2-5, with TRBD1 identical over 8 bases. Germline CDR1 and CDR2: SGHDN and FVKESK. This CDR3 is built from 15 residues. The chain's CDR3 is CASSQGDRSQEAQYF. CDR3 DNA: TGTGCCAGCAGCCAAGGGGACAGGAGCCAAGAGGCCCAGTACTTC.

In the case of this clonotype: It may be a read error: a sequence one base away is much more abundant. The chain joins TRBV27 to TRBJ2-3; perhaps TRBD2 as D (5 bases). The CDR3 contains 13 residues. Germline V gene lookup returns CDR1 MNHEY and CDR2 SMNVEV (reference sequence). The CDR3 nucleotides read TGTGCCGGCAGTCTCCATCCCAGCGCGGGCTGGTATTTT. It codes for CAGSLHPSAGWYF.

This clonotype was found many times. This chain's CDR3 is CASSGGDRGNEQYF. The CDR3 DNA reads TGTGCCAGCAGTGGGGGGGACAGGGGAAACGAGCAGTACTTC. The chain combines TRBV27 with TRBJ2-7, with 10 positions matching TRBD1. The V gene's germline CDR1 is MNHEY and CDR2 SMNVEV (reference sequence). The CDR3 runs 14 residues. V shed 5 bases, J shed 5 bases, and the junction held 6 bases outside the gene matches.

The chain employs TRBV10-3 and TRBJ2-7, with 8 nucleotides matching TRBD1. Germline V lookup: CDR1 ENHRY, CDR2 SYGVKD. V shed 3 bases and J 1 base; nucleotides not matched to a gene: 11. The CDR3 runs to 17 residues. The chain's CDR3 is CAISDQLGQGISYEQYF. DNA for the CDR3: TGTGCCATCAGTGATCAACTTGGACAGGGAATATCCTACGAGCAGTACTTC.

This clonotype was found a few times. The J gene is TRBJ1-2, the V gene TRBV7-9; 9 bases line up with TRBD1. The junction had 19 bases not matched to a gene; V was cut back by 5 bases and J by 3 bases. Germline V gives CDR1 SEHNR, CDR2 FQNEAQ (reference sequence). The CDR3 covers 19 residues. DNA for the CDR3: TGTGCCAGCAGCCCGCCCTGGACAGGGGAAGGGGAAGGCGACTATGGCTACACCTTC. Protein: CASSPPWTGEGEGDYGYTF.

Regarding this clonotype: This may stem from a read error, because a much larger clone lies one nucleotide away. Given the absence of the conserved phenylalanine or tryptophan at the CDR3 end, a read error is likely. The V and J genes are TRBV4-3 and TRBJ2-7; D may match TRBD1 or TRBD2 (7 bases each). V dropped 2 bases and J dropped 2 bases, with 16 bases sitting between them. The CDR3 has 16 residues. Germline V gives CDR1 LGHNA, CDR2 YSLEER. CDR3 in DNA: TGCGCCAGCAGCCAATATCTAGCGGACAGGACCTACGAGCAGTACTCC. This gives the protein CASSQYLADRTYEQYS.

This clonotype was seen many times. The J gene is TRBJ2-3, the V gene TRBV20-1, with D unresolved. Germline-derived CDR1 and CDR2 are DFQATT and SNEGSKA (reference sequence). V lost 6 bases and J 2 bases, leaving 12 bases between the germline ends. This CDR3 region has 13 residues. The CDR3 nucleotides are TGCAGTGCCAGGAGCTGGAACACAGATACGCAGTATTTT. Translation gives CSARSWNTDTQYF.

This clonotype appeared many times. The chain is built from TRBV29-1 and TRBJ2-6, with D hard to call. The CDR3 runs to 15 residues. V was pared by 4 bases and J by 2 bases, with 12 bases between. CDR1 is SQVTM and CDR2 is ANQGSEA in the germline V gene. DNA of the CDR3: TGCAGCGTTGCCCTGGGTTGGGCTGGGGCCAACGTCCTGACTTTC. Translating it yields CSVALGWAGANVLTF.

This clonotype was detected many times. V usage is TRBV7-9 and J usage is TRBJ1-1; 7 nucleotides match TRBD1. Germline values: CDR1 SEHNR, CDR2 FQNEAQ (reference sequence). The CDR3 is 14 residues long. Unmatched junction bases numbered 9, after V lost 6 bases and J lost 5 bases. The CDR3 coding sequence is TGTGCCAGCAGACGCTCAGGGGGAGCGACTGAAGCTTTCTTT. Its protein is CASRRSGGATEAFF.

This clonotype was detected ten times or more. The chain joins TRBV7-2 to TRBJ2-3; no clear D gene. CDR3 length: 12 amino acids. Germline V CDR1 and CDR2: SGHTA, FQGNSA. V lost 3 bases to trimming and J lost 5 bases, with 6 bases between them. The CDR3, as DNA: TGTGCCAGCAGCTTCCTTCGAGATACGCAGTATTTT. This codes for CASSFLRDTQYF.

The chain links TRBV12-3 or TRBV12-4 to TRBJ1-2, with D maybe TRBD1 (6 bases). This CDR3 has 13 residues. The V end lost 6 bases, the J end lost 7 bases, and 15 bases lay between the germline ends. The CDR3 sequence: CASSNRDFPGYTF. As DNA, the CDR3 is TGTGCCAGCAGCAACAGGGATTTCCCTGGCTACACCTTC.

The genes are TRBV27 and TRBJ1-2, with D possibly being TRBD1 (6 bases). CDR3 length: 16 amino acids. In germline, CDR1 is MNHEY, CDR2 SMNVEV (reference sequence). Deletions cut 2 bases from V and 5 bases from J, with 18 bases between. In DNA, the CDR3 is TGTGCCAGCAGTTTAGGGGCTCCCGGGGGCGCGTATGGCTACACCTTC. This gives the protein CASSLGAPGGAYGYTF.

This clonotype was recorded at least ten times. The J gene is TRBJ1-5, the V gene TRBV15; no reliable D call. The germline V gene has CDR1 LNHNV and CDR2 YYDKDF (reference sequence). The CDR3 spans 16 residues. V was cut by 5 bases and J by 0 bases, with 14 bases left in between. In DNA form, the CDR3 reads TGTGCCACCAGCGGCTCCCTGGGCAGTAGCAATCAGCCCCAGCATTTT. The encoded protein is CATSGSLGSSNQPQHF.

About this clonotype itself: Just one base apart from a much larger clone, this may be a read error. V gene TRBV7-9 combines with J gene TRBJ2-7; D is possibly TRBD2 (6 bases). Germline lookup yields CDR1 SEHNR and CDR2 FQNEAQ (reference sequence). CDR3 length: 13 residues. CDR3: CASSSAGSAEKYF. CDR3 DNA sequence: TGTGCCAGCAGCTCAGCGGGTAGCGCCGAGAAGTACTTC.